These 23 T cell receptor beta chains were all obtained from the same sample, sequenced in a study of technical replicates of blood from a handful of donors. Produced via immunoSEQ multiplex PCR; TCRdb's table is partial and in-frame only. The sample contains over 60,000 clones, roughly 89% of which appear only once. The source material was PBMCs. The receptors come from a human donor in good health. Some clones in this sample may be carry-over from other donors' samples.

V is TRBV4-3 and J is TRBJ2-7, with 8 bases that match TRBD1. V shed 6 bases, J shed 3 bases, and the junction held 7 bases outside the gene matches. Looked up from germline, CDR1 is LGHNA and CDR2 is YSLEER. The CDR3 has 14 residues. CDR3 residues: CASRVGQANYEQYF. The CDR3 DNA reads TGCGCCAGCAGGGTGGGACAGGCCAACTACGAGCAGTACTTC.

As concerns this clone: In the same sample, other DNA sequences code for this CDR3. The V call is TRBV19, the J call TRBJ1-1; no reliable D call. V was cut by 3 bases and J by 1 base, with 6 bases left in between. Germline CDR1 is LNHDA and CDR2 is SQIVND (reference sequence). This CDR3 is built from 13 residues. CDR3 protein: CASSIRENTEAFF. CDR3 coding DNA: TGTGCCAGTAGTATCCGGGAGAACACTGAAGCTTTCTTT.

The rearrangement uses TRBV5-1 and TRBJ2-5; D perhaps matches TRBD2 (5 bases). Trimming shortened V by 4 bases and J by 0 bases, and 10 bases separated the two germline ends. The CDR3 extends over 14 amino acids. Germline V CDR1 and CDR2: SGHRS, YFSETQ. The CDR3 loop reads CASSPTNYQETQYF. In DNA, the CDR3 is TGCGCCAGCAGCCCGACTAACTACCAAGAGACCCAGTACTTC.

The V and J genes are TRBV7-2 and TRBJ1-1, with 8 bases that match TRBD1. Looked up from germline, CDR1 is SGHTA and CDR2 is FQGNSA. J was trimmed by 5 bases and V by 0 bases; bases with no gene match: 5. The CDR3 runs to 15 residues. The CDR3 DNA is TGTGCCAGCAGCTTAGCCCAGGGGGCGCGAACTGAAGCTTTCTTT. This gives the protein CASSLAQGARTEAFF.

V and J are TRBV6-5 and TRBJ1-2; maybe TRBD1 (5 bases). The germline V gene encodes CDR1 MNHEY and CDR2 SVGAGI. This CDR3 comprises 13 residues. V lost 8 bases, J lost 4 bases, and 14 bases lay in between. The CDR3, as DNA: TGTGCCAGCGCCCCCCCTCAGGGCTATGGCTACACCTTC. Residues: CASAPPQGYGYTF.

The gene calls are TRBV6-5 and TRBJ1-3, with D possibly TRBD1 on 6 matching bases. This CDR3 contains 15 residues. Germline-derived CDR1 and CDR2 are MNHEY and SVGAGI. V gave up 5 bases and J gave up 0 bases, with 11 bases separating them. The DNA for the CDR3 is TGTGCCAGCAGTACACAGGGTTACTCTGGAAACACCATATATTTT. This translates into CASSTQGYSGNTIYF.

Only one count was recorded for this clone. The rearrangement joins TRBV29-1 to TRBJ1-2; 7 bases match TRBD1. With V trimmed by 4 bases and J by 6 bases, 8 bases remained unmatched. The germline V gene encodes CDR1 SQVTM and CDR2 ANQGSEA. The CDR3 extends over 13 amino acids. The CDR3 bases are TGCAGCGTTGTTGGCGACAGGGTAGATGGCTACACCTTC. Its protein is CSVVGDRVDGYTF.

The chain has TRBV5-1 and TRBJ1-5; 10 nucleotides match TRBD1. With V trimmed by 3 bases and J by 6 bases, 6 bases remained unmatched. Germline loops: CDR1 SGHRS, CDR2 YFSETQ. The CDR3 has 15 residues. CDR3 sequence (DNA): TGCGCCAGCAGCTGGCCGACAGGGGGCTGTCAGCCCCAGCATTTT. It codes for CASSWPTGGCQPQHF.

The V call is TRBV4-1, the J call TRBJ2-7, with 12 bases identical to TRBD2. CDR1 and CDR2 from the germline V gene are MGHRA and YSYEKL. The CDR3 is 15 residues long. V gave up 8 bases and J gave up 7 bases; unmatched junction bases: 12. The CDR3 DNA is TGCGCCAGCCGAAATAACCCGGGACTAGCGGGTGAGCAGTACTTC. Residues: CASRNNPGLAGEQYF.

The rearrangement joins TRBV15 to TRBJ1-5; D is possibly TRBD1 (6 bases). V was clipped by 4 bases and J by 3 bases, with 7 bases between them. Germline CDR1 reads LNHNV; CDR2 reads YYDKDF (reference sequence). This CDR3 comprises 13 residues. The CDR3 protein is CATSTGANQPQHF. The CDR3 DNA is TGTGCCACCAGCACAGGGGCCAATCAGCCCCAGCATTTT.

The V gene is TRBV21-1, the J gene TRBJ2-7; TRBD2 is the table's D call, not checked against the DNA. TRBV21-1 is a pseudogene locus. CDR3 length: 14 residues. DNA for the CDR3: TGTGCCAGCAGACCCGGGACTTTCCCCTACGAGCAGTACTTC. Translated, it gives CASRPGTFPYEQYF.

The rearrangement uses TRBV5-4 and TRBJ2-1, with TRBD2 matching over 11 bases. The CDR3 is made up of 15 amino acids. Germline CDR1 SGHNT, CDR2 YYREEE (reference sequence). The CDR3 region has the DNA TGTGCTGGATCCCGGCCGACTAGCGGGATCAATGAGCAGTTCTTC. Protein product: CAGSRPTSGINEQFF.

The CDR3 DNA follows: TGTGCCAGCAGCCGGGGGTACACCGGGGAGCTGTTTTTT. As protein: CASSRGYTGELFF. The V and J genes are TRBV5-6 and TRBJ2-2, with D possibly TRBD2 on 6 matching bases. CDR1 is SGHDT, CDR2 YYEEEE, per germline. V was clipped by 4 bases and J by 3 bases, with 7 bases between them. The CDR3 runs to 13 residues.

This chain uses TRBV29-1 with TRBJ2-2; 9 bases line up with TRBD2. There are 15 residues in the CDR3. Unmatched junction bases numbered 5, after V lost 6 bases and J lost 0 bases. Germline CDR1 is SQVTM and CDR2 is ANQGSEA. CDR3 DNA sequence: TGCAGCGTAGTTAGCGGGGGCCCGAACACCGGGGAGCTGTTTTTT. This translates into CSVVSGGPNTGELFF.

This chain links TRBV30 with TRBJ1-5, with TRBD1 as a possible D gene (6 bases). Germline CDR1 is GTSNPN and CDR2 is SVGIG (reference sequence). This CDR3 spans 15 amino acids. The germline V and J ends were trimmed by 2 bases and 3 bases, with 14 bases remaining between them. CDR3 protein: CAWSRERDNNQPQHF. CDR3 DNA sequence: TGTGCCTGGAGTCGTGAGCGGGACAACAATCAGCCCCAGCATTTT.

The gene calls are TRBV6-5 and TRBJ2-7, with D possibly being TRBD2 (6 bases). The germline V gene has CDR1 MNHEY and CDR2 SVGAGI. V was cut by 9 bases and J by 0 bases, with 15 bases left in between. The CDR3 has 14 residues. This CDR3 is CARVRDLSSYEQYF. CDR3 nucleotides: TGTGCCAGGGTTCGGGACTTGAGCTCCTACGAGCAGTACTTC.

V gene TRBV4-3 combines with J gene TRBJ1-4; no clear D gene. The CDR3 totals 16 residues. Germline CDR1 and CDR2: LGHNA and YSLEER. V lost 1 base and J 2 bases, leaving 11 bases between the germline ends. The CDR3 here is CASSQAWAGTNEKLFF. The DNA for the CDR3 is TGCGCCAGCAGCCAAGCTTGGGCGGGGACTAATGAAAAACTGTTTTTT.

The genes are TRBV7-2 and TRBJ2-3, with D possibly being TRBD1 (6 bases). The ends were cut back, 2 bases at V and 3 bases at J, with 9 bases in the middle. This CDR3 has 14 amino acids. Germline CDR1 and CDR2: SGHTA and FQGNSA. The CDR3 protein is CASSLYRETDTQYF. The DNA of the CDR3 is TGTGCCAGCAGCTTATACAGGGAGACAGATACGCAGTATTTT.

The V and J genes are TRBV4-2 and TRBJ1-2; D not certain. The germline V gene encodes CDR1 LGHNA and CDR2 YNFKEQ. This CDR3 has 12 amino acids. V dropped 0 bases and J dropped 7 bases, with 6 bases sitting between them. CDR3 residues: CASSQDPSGYTF. CDR3 nucleotide sequence: TGTGCCAGCAGCCAAGATCCTTCTGGCTACACCTTC.

The genes are TRBV5-1 and TRBJ2-5; D possibly corresponds to TRBD1 (6 bases). CDR1 is SGHRS and CDR2 is YFSETQ in the germline V gene. Deletions cut 4 bases from V and 5 bases from J, with 21 bases between. The CDR3 loop spans 16 amino acids. For the CDR3, the DNA is TGCGCCAGCAGCGCGGACTTCGTGGGGGCGAGGGAGACCCAGTACTTC. It yields the protein CASSADFVGARETQYF.

This chain links TRBV6-5 with TRBJ1-3, with D perhaps TRBD1 (6 bases). The germline gives CDR1 MNHEY, CDR2 SVGAGI. V was cut by 0 bases and J by 5 bases, with 11 bases left in between. The CDR3 contains 15 residues. CDR3 sequence: CASSYSQGYRNTIYF. The CDR3 DNA sequence: TGTGCCAGCAGTTACTCTCAGGGGTATCGAAACACCATATATTTT.

This chain uses TRBV4-2 with TRBJ2-2; possibly TRBD1 for D (5 bases). Germline-derived CDR1 and CDR2 are LGHNA and YNFKEQ. With 5 bases removed from V and 6 bases from J, the gap between germline ends came to 7 bases. This CDR3 region has 12 residues. Written as DNA, the CDR3 is TGTGCCAGCAGCTACAGGTCCGGGGAGCTGTTTTTT. Amino acid sequence: CASSYRSGELFF.

Only one count was recorded for this clone. The J gene is TRBJ2-1, the V gene TRBV11-2; TRBD2 matches at 13 bases. CDR3 size: 15 residues. The trim removed 4 bases at V and 4 bases at J, leaving 1 base unmatched. Germline values: CDR1 SGHAT, CDR2 FQNNGV. DNA of the CDR3: TGTGCCAGCAGCTCACTAGCGGGAGGGTACAATGAGCAGTTCTTC. Amino acids: CASSSLAGGYNEQFF.